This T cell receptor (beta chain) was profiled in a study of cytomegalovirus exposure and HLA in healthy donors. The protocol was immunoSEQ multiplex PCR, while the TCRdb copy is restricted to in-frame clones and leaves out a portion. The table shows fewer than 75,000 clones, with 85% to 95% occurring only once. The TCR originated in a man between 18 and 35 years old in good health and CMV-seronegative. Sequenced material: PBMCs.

The CDR3 coding sequence is TGTGCCTCCGCGAGGGACAGGGACTCCTACGAGCAGTACTTC. This codes for CASARDRDSYEQYF. The chain carries TRBV19 and TRBJ2-7; 9 nucleotides agree with TRBD1. The CDR3 is made up of 14 amino acids. CDR1 is LNHDA and CDR2 is SQIVND in the germline V gene (reference sequence). V trimming: 11 bases; J trimming: 0 bases; junction bases outside the gene matches: 8.